This T cell receptor beta chain derives from a study of T cells in Graves' hyperthyroidism and ophthalmopathy. Study-level points and caveats: From stable hyperthyroidism, ophthalmopathy was separated by a 13 V-J model.

Amplified TCR beta CDR3 regions came from RNA transcripts. The primer set for the first-round RT-PCR of the TCR CDR3 was HTBI. Each CDR3 protein is one row after TCRdb ran MiXCR on the multiplex PCR reads. The sample has a few hundred thousand distinct CDR3 sequences, roughly an eighth seen once. This clonotype came up a few times. Its antigen is still unknown. Clinical Activity Scores of at least 3, NOSPECS grades of at least 4 and durations under 3 months characterized ophthalmopathy patients. For the diagnoses, clinical symptoms, serum thyroxine and TRAb, thyroid ultrasound and orbital computed tomography were used. This receptor was taken from a middle-aged woman with Graves' ophthalmopathy. Sequenced material: blood.

The CDR3 protein is CASSPARDTGHYEQYF. In DNA form, the CDR3 reads TGTGCCAGCAGCCCGGCGAGGGACACCGGGCACTACGAGCAGTACTTC. The chain links TRBV3-1 to TRBJ2-7; tentatively, D is TRBD1 (6 bases). The V end was cut by 4 bases, the J end by 3 bases, with 19 bases between. Germline values: CDR1 LGHDT, CDR2 YNNKEL (reference sequence). CDR3 length: 16 amino acids.